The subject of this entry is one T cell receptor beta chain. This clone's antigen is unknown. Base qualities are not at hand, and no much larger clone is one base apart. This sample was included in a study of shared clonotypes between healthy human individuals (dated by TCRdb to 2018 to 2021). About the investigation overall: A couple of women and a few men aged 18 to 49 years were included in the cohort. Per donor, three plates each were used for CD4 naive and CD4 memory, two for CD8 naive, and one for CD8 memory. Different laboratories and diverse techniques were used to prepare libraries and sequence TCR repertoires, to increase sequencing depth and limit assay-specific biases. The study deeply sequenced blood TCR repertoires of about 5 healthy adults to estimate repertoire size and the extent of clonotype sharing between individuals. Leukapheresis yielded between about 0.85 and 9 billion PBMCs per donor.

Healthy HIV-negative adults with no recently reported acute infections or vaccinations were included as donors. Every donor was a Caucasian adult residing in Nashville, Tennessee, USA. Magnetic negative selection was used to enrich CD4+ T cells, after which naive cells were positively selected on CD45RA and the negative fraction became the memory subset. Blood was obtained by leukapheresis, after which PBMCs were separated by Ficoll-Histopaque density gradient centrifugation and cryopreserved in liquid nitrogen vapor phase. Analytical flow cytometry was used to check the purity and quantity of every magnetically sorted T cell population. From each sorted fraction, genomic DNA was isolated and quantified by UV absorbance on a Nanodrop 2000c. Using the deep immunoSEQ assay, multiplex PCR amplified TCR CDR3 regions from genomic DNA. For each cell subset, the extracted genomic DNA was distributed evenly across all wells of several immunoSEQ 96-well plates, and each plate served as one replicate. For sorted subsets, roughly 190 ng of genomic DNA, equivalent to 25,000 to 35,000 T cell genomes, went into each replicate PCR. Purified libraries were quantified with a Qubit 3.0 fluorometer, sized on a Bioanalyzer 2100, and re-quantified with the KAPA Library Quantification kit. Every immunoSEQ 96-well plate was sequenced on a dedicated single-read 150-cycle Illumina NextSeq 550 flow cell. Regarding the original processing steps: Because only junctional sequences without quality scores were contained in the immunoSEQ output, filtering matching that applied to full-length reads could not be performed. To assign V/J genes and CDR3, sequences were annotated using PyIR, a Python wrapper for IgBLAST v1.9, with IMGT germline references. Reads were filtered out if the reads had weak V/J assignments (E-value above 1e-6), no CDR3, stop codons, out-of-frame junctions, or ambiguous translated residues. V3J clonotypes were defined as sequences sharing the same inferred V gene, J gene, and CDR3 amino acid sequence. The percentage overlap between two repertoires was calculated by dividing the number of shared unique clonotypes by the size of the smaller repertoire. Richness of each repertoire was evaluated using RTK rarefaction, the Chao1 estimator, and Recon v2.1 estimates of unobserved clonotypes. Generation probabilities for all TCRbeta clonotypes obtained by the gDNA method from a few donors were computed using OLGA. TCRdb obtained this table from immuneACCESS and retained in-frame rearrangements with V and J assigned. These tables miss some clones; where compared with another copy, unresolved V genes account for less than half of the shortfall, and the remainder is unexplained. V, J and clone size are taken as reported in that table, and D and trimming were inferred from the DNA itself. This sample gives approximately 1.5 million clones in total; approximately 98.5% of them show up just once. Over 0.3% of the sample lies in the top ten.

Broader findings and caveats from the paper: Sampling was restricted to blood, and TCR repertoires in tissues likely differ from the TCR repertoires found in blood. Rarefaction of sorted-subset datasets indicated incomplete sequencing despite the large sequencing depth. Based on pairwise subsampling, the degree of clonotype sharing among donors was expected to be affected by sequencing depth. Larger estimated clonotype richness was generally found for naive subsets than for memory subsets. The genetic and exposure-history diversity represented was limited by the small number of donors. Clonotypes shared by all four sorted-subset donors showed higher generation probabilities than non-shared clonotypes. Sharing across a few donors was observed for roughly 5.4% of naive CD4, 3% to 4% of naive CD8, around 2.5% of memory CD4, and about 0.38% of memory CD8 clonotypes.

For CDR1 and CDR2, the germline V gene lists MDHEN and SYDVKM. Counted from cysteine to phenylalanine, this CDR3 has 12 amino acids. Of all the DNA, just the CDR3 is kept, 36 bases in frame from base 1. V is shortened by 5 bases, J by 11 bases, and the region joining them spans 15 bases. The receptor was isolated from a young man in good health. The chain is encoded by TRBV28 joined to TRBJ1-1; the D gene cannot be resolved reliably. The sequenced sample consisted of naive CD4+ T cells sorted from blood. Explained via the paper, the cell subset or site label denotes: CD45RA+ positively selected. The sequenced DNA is TGTGCCAGCAGTGCTTTTCCCAGCGAGGCTTTCTTT. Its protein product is CASSAFPSEAFF. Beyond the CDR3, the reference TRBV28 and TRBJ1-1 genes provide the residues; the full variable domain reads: DVKVTQSSRYLVKRTGEKVFLECVQDMDHENMFWYRQDPGLGLRLIYFSYDVKMKEKGDIPEGYSVSREKKERFSLILESASTNQTSMYLCASSAFPSEAFFGQGTRLTVV.